Described below is a single TCR beta chain sequence and its context. This clonotype has a count of ten or more. Its recognized antigen is unknown. The record has no base qualities; no much larger clone is one base away. There are 15 amino acids in the CDR3, from cysteine to phenylalanine inclusive. Left in the record is the CDR3 DNA by itself, 45 bases read in frame from the first base. According to the germline V gene, CDR1 reads KGHSH and CDR2 reads LQKENI. Trimming at the junction amounts to 3 bases on V and 3 bases on J, and the germline ends lie 12 bases apart. The TCR beta CDR3 regions were amplified from the RNA transcripts. The first round of RT-PCR for the TCR CDR3 was performed with the HTBI primer set and the Qiagen OneStep RT-PCR kit. Libraries were constructed in a second round of multiplex PCR, after which size selection and purification were performed. The libraries were sequenced on an Illumina HiSeq2000 using paired-end 100 bp reads. Per the original workflow: Raw data were processed with SOAPnuke, discarding reads with adapters, uncalled bases, mean Phred below 15, or no exact constant-primer or identifier match. High-quality paired reads were merged with COPE v1.2.5, and unique nucleotide sequences were defined as clonotypes. MiTCR v1.1 was used to align clonotypes to the IMGT TRBV, TRBD and TRBJ reference segments. Only V-J combinations with frequency above 0.0001, covering approximately 99% of repertoires, were analysed. A TCS score was defined as the ratio between F50 (clonal expansion) and ExV (chaos), using BLOSUM62-based TCRdist between CDR3 peptides within each V-J. Welch's t-statistics and random forest reduced around 510 V-J features to 13, which were used in a naive Bayes classifier (R e1071). In-frame beta chains were kept once TCRdb had trimmed the public reads at Q25 with fastp and called clones with MiXCR. A single entry per CDR3 protein holds the most common genes and DNA from its merged rows. For this entry, the V and J calls and clone size follow TCRdb and not the study's own pipeline. The table for this sample lists approximately 620,000 distinct CDR3 sequences; approximately 14% of them were counted only once. Together, the top ten hold 5.8% of the sample.

Hyperthyroidism patients were aged 18 to 65 years and newly diagnosed, with disease duration of less than 2 months. The study excluded patients with uncontrolled infections, other autoimmune diseases, pregnancy or lactation. Diagnoses were established on the basis of clinical symptoms, serum thyroxine and TRAb, thyroid ultrasound, and orbital computed tomography. Blood from progressor patients was collected at the time of first diagnosis with hyperthyroidism, before any ophthalmopathy symptoms had appeared. Ficoll-Paque density gradient centrifugation was used to isolate PBMCs from around 10 ml of fresh peripheral blood. Progressor patients were initially diagnosed with Graves' hyperthyroidism and developed ophthalmopathy during follow-up. Trizol reagent was used to extract total RNA, and RNA quality was then checked on an Agilent 2100 Bioanalyzer. This specimen belongs to a study of T cells in Graves' hyperthyroidism and ophthalmopathy (dated by TCRdb to between 2018 and 2021). A note on the overall study: Peripheral blood samples were taken at the time of initial diagnosis, prior to any treatment. TCR V-J signatures able to tell the groups apart were searched for in a discovery cohort of approximately 95 patients, of whom more than 40 had Graves' ophthalmopathy and about 55 had stable Graves' hyperthyroidism. Prospective prediction of ophthalmopathy was tested in an independent validation cohort consisting of 18 hyperthyroidism patients and more than 15 patients who later progressed to ophthalmopathy. For training and testing, the 100 patients in the discovery cohort were randomly divided in a 7:3 ratio. In addition, the study compared T-cell repertoires in thyroid tissue and in blood from 6 or 7 Graves' hyperthyroidism patients. After blood sampling, hyperthyroidism patients were treated with methimazole at a starting dose of 30 mg daily, and ophthalmopathy patients were treated with high-dose intravenous methylprednisolone. The paper describes TCR Vbeta CDR3 sequencing of around 130 peripheral blood samples, made up of fewer than 50 ophthalmopathy patients, some 80 hyperthyroidism patients and some 17 progressor patients. The full study reports these points: A 13 V-J signature model separated ophthalmopathy from stable hyperthyroidism, with approximately 86% sensitivity and 81% to 82% specificity in cross-validation and 80%/75% in testing. During validation, the model predicted progression to ophthalmopathy a median of around 7 months ahead of onset, with approximately 70% sensitivity and 72.22% specificity. Sample size was not statistically predetermined, and investigators were not blinded to group allocation. Most expanded thyroid clonotypes (frequency above 0.001) were also detected in blood, suggesting blood repertoires may reflect thyroid immune responses.

The clonotype was recovered from a woman under 40 with Graves' hyperthyroidism that later progressed to Graves' ophthalmopathy. The chain joins TRBV18 to TRBJ1-5; TRBD1 is a weak D gene call, 5 bases matching. Specimen: blood. The CDR3 in this case is CASSPPGTVNQPQHF. The DNA sequence is as follows: TGTGCCAGCTCACCCCCCGGGACCGTCAATCAGCCCCAGCATTTT.